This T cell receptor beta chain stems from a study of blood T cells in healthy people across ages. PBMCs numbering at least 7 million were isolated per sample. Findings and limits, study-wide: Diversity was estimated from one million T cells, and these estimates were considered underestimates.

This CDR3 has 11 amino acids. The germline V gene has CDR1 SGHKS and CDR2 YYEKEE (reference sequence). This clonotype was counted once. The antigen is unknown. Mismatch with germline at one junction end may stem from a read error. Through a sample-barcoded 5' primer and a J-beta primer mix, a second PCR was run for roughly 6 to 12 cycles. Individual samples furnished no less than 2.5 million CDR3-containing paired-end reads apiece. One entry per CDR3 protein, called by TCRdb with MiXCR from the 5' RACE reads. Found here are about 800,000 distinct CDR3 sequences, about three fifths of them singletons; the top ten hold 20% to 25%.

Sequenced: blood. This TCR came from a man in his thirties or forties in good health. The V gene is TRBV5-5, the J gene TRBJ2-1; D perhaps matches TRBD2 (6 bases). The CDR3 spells CAGSFGREQFF. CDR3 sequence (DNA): TGTGCCGGCAGCTTTGGGAGGGAGCAGTTCTTC.